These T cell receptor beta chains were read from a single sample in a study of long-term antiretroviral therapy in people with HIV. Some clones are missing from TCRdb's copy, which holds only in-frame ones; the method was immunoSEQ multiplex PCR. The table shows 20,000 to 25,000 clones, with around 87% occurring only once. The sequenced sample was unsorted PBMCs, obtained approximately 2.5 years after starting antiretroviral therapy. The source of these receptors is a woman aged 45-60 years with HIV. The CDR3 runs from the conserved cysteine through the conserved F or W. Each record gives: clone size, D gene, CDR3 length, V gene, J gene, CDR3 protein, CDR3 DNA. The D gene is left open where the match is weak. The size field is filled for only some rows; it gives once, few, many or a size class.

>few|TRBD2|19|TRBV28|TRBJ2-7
CASSRGRGVPAGGAYEQYF
TGTGCCAGCAGCCGGGGTCGGGGGGTACCGGCGGGAGGAGCCTACGAGCAGTACTTC
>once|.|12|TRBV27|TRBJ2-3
CASSFNTDTQYF
TGTGCCAGCAGTTTCAACACAGATACGCAGTATTTT
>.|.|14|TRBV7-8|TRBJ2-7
CASSPWTKLGEQYF
TGTGCCAGCAGCCCCTGGACTAAGCTTGGGGAGCAGTACTTC
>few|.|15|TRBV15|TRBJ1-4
CATSRVPLGNEKLFF
TGTGCCACCAGCAGAGTGCCCCTAGGGAATGAAAAACTGTTTTTT
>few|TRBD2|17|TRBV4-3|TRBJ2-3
CASSQEGIAGGADTQYF
TGCGCCAGCAGCCAAGAGGGGATAGCGGGAGGTGCAGATACGCAGTATTTT
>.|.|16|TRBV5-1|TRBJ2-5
CASSLATGLPGETQYF
TGCGCCAGCAGCTTGGCGACAGGTCTTCCCGGGGAGACCCAGTACTTC
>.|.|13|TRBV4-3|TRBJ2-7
CASSQEREHEQYF
TGCGCCAGCAGCCAAGAGAGGGAGCACGAGCAGTACTTC
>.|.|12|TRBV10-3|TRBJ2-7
CAISGSSEEQYF
TGTGCCATCAGTGGATCGAGTGAGGAGCAGTACTTC
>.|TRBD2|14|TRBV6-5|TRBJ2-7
CASKSSGSSYEQYF
TGTGCCAGCAAGTCTAGCGGGAGCTCCTACGAGCAGTACTTC
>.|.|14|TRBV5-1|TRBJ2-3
CASSKRVGRDTQYF
TGCGCCAGCAGTAAGCGGGTAGGCCGAGATACGCAGTATTTT
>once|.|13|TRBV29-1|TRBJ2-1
CSVGGEEYNEQFF
TGCAGCGTGGGGGGAGAGGAATACAATGAGCAGTTCTTC
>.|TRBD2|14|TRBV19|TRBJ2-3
CASSLAGTTDTQYF
TGTGCCAGTAGTCTAGCGGGGACCACAGATACGCAGTATTTT
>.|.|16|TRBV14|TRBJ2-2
CASSQPQGFGTGELFF
TGTGCCAGCAGCCAACCGCAGGGGTTTGGGACCGGGGAGCTGTTTTTT
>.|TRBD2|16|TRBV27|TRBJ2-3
CASSTSGIWDTDTQYF
TGTGCCAGCAGTACTAGCGGGATATGGGACACAGATACGCAGTATTTT
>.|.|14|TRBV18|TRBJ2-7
CASSPWTASYEQYF
TGTGCCAGCTCACCATGGACAGCTTCCTACGAGCAGTACTTC
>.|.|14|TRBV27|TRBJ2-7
CASRAAGQVYEQYF
TGTGCCAGCAGGGCAGCGGGACAGGTTTACGAGCAGTACTTC
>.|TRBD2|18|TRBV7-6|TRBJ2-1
CASSLRLAGGSYYNEQFF
TGTGCCAGCAGCTTACGACTAGCGGGAGGATCTTACTACAATGAGCAGTTCTTC
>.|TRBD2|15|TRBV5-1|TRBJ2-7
CASREWGLAGDEQYF
TGCGCCAGCAGAGAATGGGGACTAGCGGGAGACGAGCAGTACTTC
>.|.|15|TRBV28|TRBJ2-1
CASSLIPSTSYEQFF
TGTGCCAGCAGCCTTATCCCCTCTACTAGCTATGAGCAGTTCTTC
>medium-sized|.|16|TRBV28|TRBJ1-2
CASSFISSEVNYGYTF
TGTGCCAGCAGTTTTATCAGTTCGGAGGTTAACTATGGCTACACCTTC
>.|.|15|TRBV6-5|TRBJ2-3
CASSYSGFSTDTQYF
TGTGCCAGCAGTTACTCGGGATTTAGCACAGATACGCAGTATTTT
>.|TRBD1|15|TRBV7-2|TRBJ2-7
CASSPQGRGSYEQYF
TGTGCCAGCAGCCCACAGGGGCGAGGCTCCTACGAGCAGTACTTC
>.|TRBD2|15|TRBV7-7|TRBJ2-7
CASSDGLAGTYEQYF
TGTGCCAGCAGCGACGGACTAGCGGGCACCTACGAGCAGTACTTC
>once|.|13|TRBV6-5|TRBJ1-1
CASSTRTGLEAFF
TGTGCCAGCAGTACACGGACGGGCCTTGAAGCTTTCTTT
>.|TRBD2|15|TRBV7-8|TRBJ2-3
CASSLEGRETDTQYF
TGTGCCAGCAGCTTAGAAGGGCGGGAGACAGATACGCAGTATTTT
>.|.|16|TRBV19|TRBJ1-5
CASSLLQTGSNQPQHF
TGTGCCAGTAGTCTCCTCCAAACCGGTAGCAATCAGCCCCAGCATTTT
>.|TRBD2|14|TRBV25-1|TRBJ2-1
CASSLGLLYNEQFF
TGTGCCAGCAGTTTGGGACTACTCTACAATGAGCAGTTCTTC
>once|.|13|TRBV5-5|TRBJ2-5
CASSLFDQETQYF
TGTGCCAGCAGCTTGTTTGACCAAGAGACCCAGTACTTC
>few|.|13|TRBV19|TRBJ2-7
CASSTGLHYEQYF
TGTGCCAGTAGTACGGGACTCCACTACGAGCAGTACTTC
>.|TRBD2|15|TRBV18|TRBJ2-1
CASSPSGTSYNEQFF
TGTGCCAGCTCACCTAGCGGGACTTCCTACAATGAGCAGTTCTTC
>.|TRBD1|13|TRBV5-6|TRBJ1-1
CASSITGGAVAFF
TGTGCCAGCAGTATAACAGGGGGCGCGGTAGCTTTCTTT
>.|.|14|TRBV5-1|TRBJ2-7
CASSLGQDWDEQYF
TGCGCCAGCAGCTTGGGACAGGATTGGGACGAGCAGTACTTC
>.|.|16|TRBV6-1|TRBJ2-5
CASSENPGPWGETQYF
TGTGCCAGCAGTGAAAACCCGGGCCCTTGGGGAGAGACCCAGTACTTC
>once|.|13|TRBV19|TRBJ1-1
CASIKWGNTEAFF
TGTGCCAGTATCAAATGGGGTAACACTGAAGCTTTCTTT
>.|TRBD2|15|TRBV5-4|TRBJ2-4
CASSFGGVAKNIQYF
TGTGCCAGCAGCTTCGGGGGGGTAGCCAAAAACATTCAGTACTTC
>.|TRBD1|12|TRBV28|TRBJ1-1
CASSLDRVQAFF
TGTGCCAGCAGTTTGGACAGGGTACAAGCTTTCTTT
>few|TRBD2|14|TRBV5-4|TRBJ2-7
CASSGSGTSYEQYF
TGTGCCAGCAGCGGCAGCGGGACCTCCTACGAGCAGTACTTC
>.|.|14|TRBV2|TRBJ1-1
CASSEGSSNTEAFF
TGTGCCAGCAGTGAGGGCAGCTCGAACACTGAAGCTTTCTTT
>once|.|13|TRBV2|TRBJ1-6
CASSHSNSSPLHF
TGTGCCAGCAGTCATTCAAATTCTTCACCCCTCCACTTT
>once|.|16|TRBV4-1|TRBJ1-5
CASSQEGTYSNQPQHF
TGCGCCAGCAGCCAAGAAGGCACCTATAGCAATCAGCCCCAGCATTTT
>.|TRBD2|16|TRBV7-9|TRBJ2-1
CASSANLAGNYNEQFF
TGTGCCAGCAGCGCGAATCTAGCGGGGAACTACAATGAGCAGTTCTTC
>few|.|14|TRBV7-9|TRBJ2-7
CASSLGVGSYEQYF
TGTGCCAGCAGCTTAGGAGTTGGCTCCTACGAGCAGTACTTC
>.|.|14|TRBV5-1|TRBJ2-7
CASSLETGIYEQYF
TGCGCCAGCAGCTTGGAGACGGGAATCTACGAGCAGTACTTC
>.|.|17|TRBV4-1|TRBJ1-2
CASSQVGTEGRSYGYTF
TGCGCCAGCAGCCAAGTCGGAACCGAAGGACGGTCCTATGGCTACACCTTC
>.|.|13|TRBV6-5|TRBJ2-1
CASSSDSYNEQFF
TGTGCCAGCAGTTCGGACAGCTACAATGAGCAGTTCTTC
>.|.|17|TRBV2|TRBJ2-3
CASSGGRGSDYTDTQYF
TGTGCCAGCAGTGGTGGCAGGGGCTCAGACTACACAGATACGCAGTATTTT
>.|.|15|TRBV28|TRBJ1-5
CASSRDQGSSQPQHF
TGTGCCAGCAGCCGCGATCAGGGATCCAGTCAGCCCCAGCATTTT
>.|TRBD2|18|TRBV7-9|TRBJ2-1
CASSLDPSLAGAGNEQFF
TGTGCCAGCAGCTTAGATCCCAGTCTAGCGGGAGCAGGCAATGAGCAGTTCTTC
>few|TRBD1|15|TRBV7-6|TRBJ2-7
CASSAQGQGASEQYF
TGTGCCAGCAGCGCCCAGGGACAGGGGGCGAGCGAGCAGTACTTC
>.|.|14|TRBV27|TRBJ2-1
CASSLDGTYNEQFF
TGTGCCAGCAGTTTAGATGGGACCTACAATGAGCAGTTCTTC
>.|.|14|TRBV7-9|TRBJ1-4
CASSRGMGNEKLFF
TGTGCCAGCAGTAGGGGCATGGGTAATGAAAAACTGTTTTTT
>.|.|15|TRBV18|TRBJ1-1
CASSPPGVSGTEAFF
TGTGCCAGCTCACCACCGGGTGTATCGGGCACTGAAGCTTTCTTT
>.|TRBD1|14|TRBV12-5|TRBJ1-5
CASGPETGNQPQHF
TGTGCTAGTGGTCCCGAGACAGGGAATCAGCCCCAGCATTTT
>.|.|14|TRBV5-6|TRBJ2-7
CASSFLAGTHEQYF
TGTGCCAGCAGCTTTCTGGCAGGGACCCACGAGCAGTACTTC
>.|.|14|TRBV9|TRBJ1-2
CASSGLWLGDGYTF
TGTGCCAGCAGCGGACTCTGGCTGGGAGATGGCTACACCTTC